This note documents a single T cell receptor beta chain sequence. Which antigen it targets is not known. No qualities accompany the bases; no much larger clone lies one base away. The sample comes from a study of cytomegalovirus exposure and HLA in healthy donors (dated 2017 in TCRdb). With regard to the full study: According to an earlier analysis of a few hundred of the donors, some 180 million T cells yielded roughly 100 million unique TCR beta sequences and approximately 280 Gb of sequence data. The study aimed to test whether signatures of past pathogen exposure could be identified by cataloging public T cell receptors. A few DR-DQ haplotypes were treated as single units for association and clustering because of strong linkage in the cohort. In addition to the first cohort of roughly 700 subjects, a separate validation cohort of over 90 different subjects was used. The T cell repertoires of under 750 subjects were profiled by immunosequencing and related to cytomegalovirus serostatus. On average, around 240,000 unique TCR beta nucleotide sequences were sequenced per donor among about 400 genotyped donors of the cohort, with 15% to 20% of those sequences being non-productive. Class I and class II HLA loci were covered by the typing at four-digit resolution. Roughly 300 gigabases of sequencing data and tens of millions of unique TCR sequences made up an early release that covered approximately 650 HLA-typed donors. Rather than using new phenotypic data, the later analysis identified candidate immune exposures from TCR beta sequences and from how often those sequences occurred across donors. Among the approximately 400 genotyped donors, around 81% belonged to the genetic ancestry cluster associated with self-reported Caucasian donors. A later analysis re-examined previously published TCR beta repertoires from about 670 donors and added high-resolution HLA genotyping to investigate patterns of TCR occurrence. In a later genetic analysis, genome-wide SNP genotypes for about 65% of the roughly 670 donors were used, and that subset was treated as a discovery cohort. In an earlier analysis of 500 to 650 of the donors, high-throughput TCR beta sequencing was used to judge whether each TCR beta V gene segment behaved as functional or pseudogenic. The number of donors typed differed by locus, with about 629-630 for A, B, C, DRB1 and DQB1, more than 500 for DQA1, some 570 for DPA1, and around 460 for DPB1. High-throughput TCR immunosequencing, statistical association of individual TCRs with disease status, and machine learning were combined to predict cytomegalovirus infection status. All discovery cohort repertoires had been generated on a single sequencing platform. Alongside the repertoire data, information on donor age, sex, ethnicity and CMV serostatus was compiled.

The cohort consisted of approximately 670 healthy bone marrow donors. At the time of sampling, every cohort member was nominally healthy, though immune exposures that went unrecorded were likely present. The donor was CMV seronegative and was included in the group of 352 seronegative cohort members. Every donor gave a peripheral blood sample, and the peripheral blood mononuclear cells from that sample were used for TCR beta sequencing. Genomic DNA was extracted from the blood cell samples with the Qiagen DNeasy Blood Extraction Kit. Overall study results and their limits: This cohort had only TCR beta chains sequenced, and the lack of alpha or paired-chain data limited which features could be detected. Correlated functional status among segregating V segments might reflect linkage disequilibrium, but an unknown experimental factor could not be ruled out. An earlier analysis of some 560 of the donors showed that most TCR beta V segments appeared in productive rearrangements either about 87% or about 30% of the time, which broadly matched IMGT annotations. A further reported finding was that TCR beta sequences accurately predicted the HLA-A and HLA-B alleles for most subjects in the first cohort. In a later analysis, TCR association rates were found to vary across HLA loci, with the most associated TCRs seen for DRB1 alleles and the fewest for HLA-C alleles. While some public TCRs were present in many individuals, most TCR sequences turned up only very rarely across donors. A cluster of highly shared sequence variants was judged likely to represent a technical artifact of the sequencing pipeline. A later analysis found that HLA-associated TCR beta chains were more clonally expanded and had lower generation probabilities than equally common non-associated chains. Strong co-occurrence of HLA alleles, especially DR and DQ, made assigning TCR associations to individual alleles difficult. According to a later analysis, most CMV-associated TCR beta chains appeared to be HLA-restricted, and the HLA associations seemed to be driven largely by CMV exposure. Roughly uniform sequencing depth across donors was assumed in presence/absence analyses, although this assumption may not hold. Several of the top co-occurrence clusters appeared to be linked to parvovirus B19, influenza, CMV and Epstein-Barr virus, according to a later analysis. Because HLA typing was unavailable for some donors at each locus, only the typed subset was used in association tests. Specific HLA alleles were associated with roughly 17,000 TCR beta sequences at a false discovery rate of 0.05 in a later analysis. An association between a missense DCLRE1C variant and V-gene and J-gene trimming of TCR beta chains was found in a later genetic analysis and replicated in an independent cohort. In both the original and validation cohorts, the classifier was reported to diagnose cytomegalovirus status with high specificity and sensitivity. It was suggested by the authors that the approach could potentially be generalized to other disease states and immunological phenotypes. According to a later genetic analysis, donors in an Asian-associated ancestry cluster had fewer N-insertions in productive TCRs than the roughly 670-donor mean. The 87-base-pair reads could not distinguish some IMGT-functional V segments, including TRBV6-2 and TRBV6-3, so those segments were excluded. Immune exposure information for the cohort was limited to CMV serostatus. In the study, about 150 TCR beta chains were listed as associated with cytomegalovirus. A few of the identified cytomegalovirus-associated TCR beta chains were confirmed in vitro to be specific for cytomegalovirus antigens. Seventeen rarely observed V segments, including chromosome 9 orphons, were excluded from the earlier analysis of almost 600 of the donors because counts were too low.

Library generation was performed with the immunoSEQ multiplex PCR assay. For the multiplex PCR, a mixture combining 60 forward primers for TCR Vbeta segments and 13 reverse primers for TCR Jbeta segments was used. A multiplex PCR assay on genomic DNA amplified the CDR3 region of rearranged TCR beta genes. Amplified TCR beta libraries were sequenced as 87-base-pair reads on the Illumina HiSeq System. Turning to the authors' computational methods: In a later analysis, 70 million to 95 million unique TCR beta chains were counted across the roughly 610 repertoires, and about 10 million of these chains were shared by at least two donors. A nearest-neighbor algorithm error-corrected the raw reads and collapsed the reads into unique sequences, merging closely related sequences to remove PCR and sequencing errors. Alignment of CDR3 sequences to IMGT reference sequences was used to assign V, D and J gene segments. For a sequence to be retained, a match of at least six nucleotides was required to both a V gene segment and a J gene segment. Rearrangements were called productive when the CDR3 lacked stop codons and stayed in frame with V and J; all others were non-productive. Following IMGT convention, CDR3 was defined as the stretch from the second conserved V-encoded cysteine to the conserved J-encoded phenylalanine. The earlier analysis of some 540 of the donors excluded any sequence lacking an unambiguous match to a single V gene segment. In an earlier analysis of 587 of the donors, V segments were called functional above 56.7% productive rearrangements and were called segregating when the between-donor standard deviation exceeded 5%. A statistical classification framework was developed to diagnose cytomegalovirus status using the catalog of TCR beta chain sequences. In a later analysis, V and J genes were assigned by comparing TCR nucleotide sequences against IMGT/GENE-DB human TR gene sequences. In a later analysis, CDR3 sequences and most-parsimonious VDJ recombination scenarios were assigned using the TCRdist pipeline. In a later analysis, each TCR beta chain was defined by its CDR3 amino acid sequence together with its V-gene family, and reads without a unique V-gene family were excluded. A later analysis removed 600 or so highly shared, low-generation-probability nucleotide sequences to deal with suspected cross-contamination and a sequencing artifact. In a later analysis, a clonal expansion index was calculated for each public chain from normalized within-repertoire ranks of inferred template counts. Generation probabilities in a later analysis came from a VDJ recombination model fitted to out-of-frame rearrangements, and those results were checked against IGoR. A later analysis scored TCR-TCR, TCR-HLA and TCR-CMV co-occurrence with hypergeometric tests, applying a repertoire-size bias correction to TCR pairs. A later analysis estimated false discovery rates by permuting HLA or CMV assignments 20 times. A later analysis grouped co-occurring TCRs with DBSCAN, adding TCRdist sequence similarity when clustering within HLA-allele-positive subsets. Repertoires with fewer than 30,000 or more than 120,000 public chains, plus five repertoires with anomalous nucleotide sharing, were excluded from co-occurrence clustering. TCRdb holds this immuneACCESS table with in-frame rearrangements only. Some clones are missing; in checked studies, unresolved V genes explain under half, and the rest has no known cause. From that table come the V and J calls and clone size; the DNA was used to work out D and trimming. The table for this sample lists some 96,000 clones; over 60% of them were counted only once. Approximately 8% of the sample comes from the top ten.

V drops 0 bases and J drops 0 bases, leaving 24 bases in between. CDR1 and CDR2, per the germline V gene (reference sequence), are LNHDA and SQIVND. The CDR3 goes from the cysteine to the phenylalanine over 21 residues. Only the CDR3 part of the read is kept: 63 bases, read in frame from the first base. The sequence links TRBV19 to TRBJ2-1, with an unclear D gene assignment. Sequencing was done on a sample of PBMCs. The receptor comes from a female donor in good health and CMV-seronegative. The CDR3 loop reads CASSIDWFFRRHPSSYNEQFF. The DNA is TGTGCCAGTAGTATAGATTGGTTTTTTCGGCGACACCCGAGCTCCTACAATGAGCAGTTCTTC. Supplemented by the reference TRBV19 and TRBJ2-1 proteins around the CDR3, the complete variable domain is DGGITQSPKYLFRKEGQNVTLSCEQNLNHDAMYWYRQDPGQGLRLIYYSQIVNDFQKGDIAEGYSVSREKKESFPLTVTSAQKNPTAFYLCASSIDWFFRRHPSSYNEQFFGPGTRLTVL.